This passage covers 21 T cell receptor beta chains from one sample sequenced in a study of early T cells in non-severe SARS-CoV-2 infection. One entry per CDR3 protein results from TCRdb running MiXCR on the 5' RACE reads. This table has more than 90,000 distinct CDR3 sequences, 8% to 13% appearing once. Sequenced material: whole blood. These receptors were collected from an adult who was a healthcare worker with PCR-confirmed SARS-CoV-2 infection or an uninfected control (not recorded which).

This clonotype was recorded a few times. The CDR3 reads CASSLGGRVYNEQFF. CDR3 nucleotide sequence: TGTGCCAGCAGCTTAGGCGGGAGGGTCTACAATGAGCAGTTCTTC. The J gene is TRBJ2-1, the V gene TRBV7-9; 9 bases align to TRBD2. V lost 1 base, J lost 3 bases, and 1 base stayed unmatched. Looked up from germline, CDR1 is SEHNR and CDR2 is FQNEAQ (reference sequence). This CDR3 region has 15 residues. Full variable domain (remainder filled in from reference TRBV7-9 and TRBJ2-1): DTGVSQNPRHKITKRGQNVTFRCDPISEHNRLYWYRQTLGQGPEFLTYFQNEAQLEKSRLLSDRFSAERPKGSFSTLEIQRTEQGDSAMYLCASSLGGRVYNEQFFGPGTRLTVL.

This clonotype was observed many times. The chain carries TRBV29-1 and TRBJ2-5; D gene ambiguous. This CDR3 region has 12 residues. Germline loops: CDR1 SQVTM, CDR2 ANQGSEA. Trimming pared 5 bases from V and 2 bases from J, leaving 9 bases between. DNA for the CDR3: TGCAGCGTTAACACGGTACAAGAGACCCAGTACTTC. Its translation: CSVNTVQETQYF.

This clonotype was seen only a few times. This sequence joins TRBV9 and TRBJ1-2; 7 nucleotides match TRBD1. V was clipped by 0 bases and J by 5 bases; unmatched bases: 4. This CDR3 contains 14 residues. The germline V gene encodes CDR1 SGDLS and CDR2 YYNGEE. CDR3 residues: CASSVDGTEYGYTF. The CDR3 bases are TGTGCCAGCAGCGTAGACGGGACAGAGTATGGCTACACCTTC.

V is TRBV15 and J is TRBJ2-3; TRBD1 is a possible D gene (5 bases). The V gene's germline CDR1 is LNHNV and CDR2 YYDKDF (reference sequence). Trimming cost V 6 bases and J 4 bases, with 23 bases left between them. The CDR3 consists of 17 residues. CDR3 DNA: TGTGCCACCAGTATCAAACAGGCCGCCCCGAGGTCAGATACGCAGTATTTT. Translation: CATSIKQAAPRSDTQYF.

This clonotype was detected ten times or more. The rearrangement uses TRBV6-5 and TRBJ1-1; D uncertain. Germline-derived CDR1 and CDR2 are MNHEY and SVGAGI. The V end lost 6 bases, the J end lost 2 bases, and 13 bases lay between the germline ends. The CDR3 contains 14 residues. As DNA, the CDR3 is TGTGCCAGCAGACTCCGGGCCCCAAACACTGAAGCTTTCTTT. Translation: CASRLRAPNTEAFF.

The table lists this clonotype with a few counts. The genes are TRBV5-1 and TRBJ2-2; D is unclear. Germline V gene sequence: CDR1 SGHRS, CDR2 YFSETQ. The ends were cut back, 1 base at V and 7 bases at J, with 11 bases in the middle. CDR3 length: 14 residues. The CDR3 DNA follows: TGCGCCAGCAGCTTGCAACAGTTAAGCGGGGAGCTGTTTTTT. It translates to CASSLQQLSGELFF. Complete variable domain (other parts from reference TRBV5-1 and TRBJ2-2): KAGVTQTPRYLIKTRGQQVTLSCSPISGHRSVSWYQQTPGQGLQFLFEYFSETQRNKGNFPGRFSGRQFSNSRSEMNVSTLELGDSALYLCASSLQQLSGELFFGEGSRLTVL.

With respect to this clonotype: An end of the junction differs from the germline gene, which may be a read error. The V call is TRBV7-2, the J call TRBJ2-1; 11 bases match TRBD1. The CDR3 runs 15 residues. Germline V gives CDR1 SGHTA, CDR2 FQGNSA. The CDR3 here is CVSSPRTGGWDEQFF. In nucleotides, the CDR3 is TGTGTCAGCAGCCCCCGGACAGGGGGCTGGGATGAGCAGTTCTTC.

This clonotype was seen once. The rearrangement links TRBV30 to TRBJ1-1; TRBD1 matches 8 bases. The germline gives CDR1 GTSNPN, CDR2 SVGIG (reference sequence). The CDR3 length is 17 residues. With V trimmed by 0 bases and J by 0 bases, 9 bases remained unmatched. CDR3 sequence (DNA): TGTGCCTGGAGTGTAAAGGGGGCGGGACAGGTGAACACTGAAGCTTTCTTT. Its translation: CAWSVKGAGQVNTEAFF.

This clonotype turned up a few times. The CDR3 DNA reads TGCGCCAGCAGCCGAGGGAGAGGGAATGAGCAGTTCTTC. It is translated as CASSRGRGNEQFF. J is TRBJ2-1 and V is TRBV4-1; a possible D gene is TRBD2 (5 bases). Deletions cut 4 bases from V and 7 bases from J, with 11 bases between. CDR3 length: 13 amino acids. Germline CDR1 reads MGHRA; CDR2 reads YSYEKL.

This chain connects TRBV9 to TRBJ1-5; 9 nucleotides match TRBD1. V lost 2 bases and J lost 4; bases outside the gene matches: 1. Per the germline V gene, CDR1 is SGDLS and CDR2 is YYNGEE. The CDR3 spans 14 residues. CDR3 in amino acids: CASSVGQGNQPQHF. The CDR3 nucleotides read TGTGCCAGCAGCGTCGGACAGGGGAATCAGCCCCAGCATTTT.

V is TRBV2 and J is TRBJ1-1; D not resolved. Germline V CDR1 and CDR2: SNHLY, FYNNEI. The CDR3 covers 15 residues. Trimming left V 5 bases short and J 1 base short, with 14 bases between. CDR3 nucleotides: TGTGCCAGCAGTCCCCGTGATTCCGAGAACACTGAAGCTTTCTTT. Its protein is CASSPRDSENTEAFF.

This clonotype was counted ten times or more. V is TRBV7-9 and J is TRBJ1-1, with 8 bases identical to TRBD1. The germline gives CDR1 SEHNR, CDR2 FQNEAQ (reference sequence). The CDR3 loop spans 14 amino acids. The J segment lost 1 base and the V segment lost 6 bases, leaving 4 bases of the junction unmatched. The CDR3 DNA is TGTGCCAGCAGTCCCGACAGGGGGAACACTGAAGCTTTCTTT. Translating gives CASSPDRGNTEAFF.

This clonotype was detected a few times. The chain employs TRBV7-6 and TRBJ2-1; 11 bases align to TRBD1. CDR1 SGHVS and CDR2 FNYEAQ come from the germline V gene. The CDR3 covers 16 residues. V lost 4 bases and J lost 2; bases outside the gene matches: 4. The CDR3 nucleotides are TGTGCCAGCAGCTCCAGGACAGGGGGCGCCTACAATGAGCAGTTCTTC. Encoded protein: CASSSRTGGAYNEQFF.

This clonotype has just a few counts. V and J are TRBV6-5 and TRBJ1-2; 7 positions match TRBD1. The CDR3 runs 13 residues. After removal of 6 bases from V and 2 bases from J, the junction contained 3 bases not matched to a gene. Germline V gives CDR1 MNHEY, CDR2 SVGAGI. The CDR3 spells CASRWGQNYGYTF. The CDR3 bases are TGTGCCAGCAGGTGGGGACAGAACTATGGCTACACCTTC.

Concerning this clonotype: An end of the junction differs from the germline gene, which may be a read error. V and J are TRBV6-5 and TRBJ1-1; the D gene is possibly TRBD1 (5 bases). Germline assignment: CDR1 MNHEY and CDR2 SVGAGI. The CDR3 totals 17 residues. The CDR3 DNA follows: TGTGCCAGCAATAAGGCCCGACGGGACCACATGAACACTGAAGCTTTTTTT. Its protein is CASNKARRDHMNTEAFF.

The rearrangement joins TRBV4-1 to TRBJ2-4, with D possibly matching TRBD1 (6 bases). The V end was cut by 2 bases, the J end by 0 bases, with 23 bases between. From germline, CDR1 is MGHRA and CDR2 YSYEKL. The CDR3 is 20 residues long. CDR3 protein: CASSQPLKGGEGIAKNIQYF. In DNA, the CDR3 is TGCGCCAGCAGCCAACCCTTAAAAGGGGGAGAGGGGATAGCCAAAAACATTCAGTACTTC.

This clonotype was counted a few times. This chain uses TRBV10-3 with TRBJ1-1; D remains ambiguous. The CDR3 is made up of 14 amino acids. Germline CDR1 ENHRY, CDR2 SYGVKD. V lost 8 bases to trimming and J lost 0 bases, with 13 bases between them. Here the CDR3 reads CAISLFRVNTEAFF. The CDR3 DNA reads as TGTGCCATCTCCTTGTTTAGGGTGAACACTGAAGCTTTCTTT.

This sequence joins TRBV28 and TRBJ2-3, with TRBD1 matching over 10 bases. Losses at the gene ends were 5 bases for V and 5 bases for J; bases not matched to a gene: 10. Germline V gene data show CDR1 as MDHEN and CDR2 as SYDVKM. This CDR3 spans 16 amino acids. The CDR3 sequence is CASSVTGGGGIDTQYF. The CDR3 coding sequence is TGTGCCAGCAGTGTGACAGGGGGCGGAGGCATAGATACGCAGTATTTT. Supplemented by reference TRBV28 and TRBJ2-3, the full variable domain reads DVKVTQSSRYLVKRTGEKVFLECVQDMDHENMFWYRQDPGLGLRLIYFSYDVKMKEKGDIPEGYSVSREKKERFSLILESASTNQTSMYLCASSVTGGGGIDTQYFGPGTRLTVL.

V and J are TRBV28 and TRBJ1-6; D is unresolved. There are 15 residues in the CDR3. V lost 10 bases and J lost 0, with 13 bases in between. CDR1 and CDR2 from the germline V gene are MDHEN and SYDVKM. CDR3 protein: CATQDGGSYNSPLHF. CDR3 sequence (DNA): TGTGCCACCCAGGACGGCGGCTCCTATAATTCACCCCTCCACTTT.

In its sample, this clonotype was seen many times. The J gene is TRBJ1-4, the V gene TRBV12-3 or TRBV12-4, with D possibly TRBD1 on 5 matching bases. The CDR3 covers 15 residues. V lost 4 bases and J 8 bases, leaving 17 bases between the germline ends. CDR3 sequence (DNA): TGTGCCAGCAGTTCGACCGGCGGTCGGGGGGAAAAACTGTTTTTT. Amino acid sequence: CASSSTGGRGEKLFF.

This clonotype was observed at least ten times. The rearrangement uses TRBV5-6 and TRBJ2-6, with D possibly being TRBD1 (6 bases). Germline-derived CDR1 and CDR2 are SGHDT and YYEEEE. This CDR3 spans 15 amino acids. V was shortened by 4 bases and J by 2 bases, with 10 bases between the two germline ends. In DNA, the CDR3 is TGTGCCAGCAGCGTCACAGGGACTGGGGCCAACGTCCTGACTTTC. It is translated as CASSVTGTGANVLTF.